The 29 T cell receptor beta chains listed next were all sequenced from one sample in a study of blood T cell repertoires in COVID-19. Using immunoSEQ multiplex PCR, the repertoire was profiled, and TCRdb retains in-frame clones only, with some absent. Among just over 350,000 clones listed, more than 85% were seen once. What was sequenced was PBMCs or T cells enriched from blood (not recorded which). The receptors were sampled from a woman aged 25 to 39 who had recovered from COVID-19.

J is TRBJ2-1 and V is TRBV6-5; 8 bases are a match to TRBD1. CDR1 and CDR2 (germline): MNHEY, SVGAGI. The V segment lost 3 bases and the J segment 8 bases; nucleotides outside the gene matches: 9. The CDR3 spans 15 residues. The CDR3 region has the DNA TGTGCCAGCAGTTATACACGACAGGGGCGGGATGAGCAGTTCTTC. This encodes CASSYTRQGRDEQFF.

The rearrangement joins TRBV5-4 to TRBJ2-3; TRBD2 matches at 16 bases. This CDR3 region has 19 residues. The ends lost 0 bases at V and 3 bases at J; junction bases unmatched: 7. Germline V gives CDR1 SGHNT, CDR2 YYREEE (reference sequence). This chain's CDR3 is CASSLALGLAGGPTDTQYF. The DNA of the CDR3 is TGTGCCAGCAGCTTGGCCTTGGGACTAGCGGGGGGGCCGACAGATACGCAGTATTTT.

The rearrangement joins TRBV5-4 to TRBJ1-2; 8 bases are a match to TRBD1. The CDR3 runs to 16 residues. Germline-derived CDR1 and CDR2 are SGHNT and YYREEE (reference sequence). V lost 4 bases and J lost 3; bases outside the gene matches: 11. In DNA, the CDR3 is TGTGCCAGCAGCGTCCCGGGACAGGTGTACGACTATGGCTACACCTTC. Amino acid sequence: CASSVPGQVYDYGYTF.

V gene TRBV11-2 combines with J gene TRBJ2-2; 9 bases agree with TRBD2. CDR1 and CDR2 (germline): SGHAT, FQNNGV. The CDR3 contains 15 residues. The ends lost 6 bases at V and 6 bases at J; junction bases unmatched: 8. Written as DNA, the CDR3 is TGTGCCAGCAGTCCGAGCGGGAGGTTGGCCGGGGAGCTGTTTTTT. Translated, it gives CASSPSGRLAGELFF.

The rearrangement uses TRBV6-6 and TRBJ1-2, with TRBD1 as a possible D gene (5 bases). The germline V gene has CDR1 MNHNY and CDR2 SVGAGI (reference sequence). V was shortened by 5 bases and J by 6 bases, with 19 bases between the two germline ends. The length of the CDR3 is 15 residues. Here the CDR3 reads CASSQGRGEVDGYTF. The CDR3 coding sequence is TGTGCCAGCAGTCAAGGTCGGGGGGAAGTTGATGGCTACACCTTC.

The V and J genes are TRBV5-1 and TRBJ1-2, with TRBD1 as a possible D gene (5 bases). This CDR3 comprises 13 residues. V shed 3 bases and J shed 3 bases, with 9 bases lying between them. CDR1 and CDR2 from the germline V gene are SGHRS and YFSETQ. CDR3 bases: TGCGCCAGCAGCTGGGGGGTAGACTATGGCTACACCTTC. It codes for CASSWGVDYGYTF. The whole variable domain, filled in from reference TRBV5-1 and TRBJ1-2, reads KAGVTQTPRYLIKTRGQQVTLSCSPISGHRSVSWYQQTPGQGLQFLFEYFSETQRNKGNFPGRFSGRQFSNSRSEMNVSTLELGDSALYLCASSWGVDYGYTFGSGTRLTVV.

The chain is built from TRBV5-4 and TRBJ2-3; possible D gene TRBD1, 5 bases. The CDR3 spans 14 residues. V dropped 5 bases and J dropped 2 bases, with 12 bases sitting between them. Germline V gene data show CDR1 as SGHNT and CDR2 as YYREEE (reference sequence). CDR3 amino acids: CASRLTETTDTQYF. The CDR3 coding sequence is TGTGCCAGCAGATTGACAGAGACCACAGATACGCAGTATTTT. Complete variable domain (other parts from reference TRBV5-4 and TRBJ2-3): ETGVTQSPTHLIKTRGQQVTLRCSSQSGHNTVSWYQQALGQGPQFIFQYYREEENGRGNFPPRFSGLQFPNYSSELNVNALELDDSALYLCASRLTETTDTQYFGPGTRLTVL.

In this sample, this clone turned up once. One junction end does not reproduce the germline sequence, and a read error may be involved. The chain employs TRBV5-1 and TRBJ2-3; no clear D gene. The CDR3 runs 17 residues. Germline values: CDR1 SGHRS, CDR2 YFSETQ. CDR3 region: CASSLGSLWSYTNTQYF. The CDR3 nucleotides read TGCGCCAGCAGCTTGGGGTCCCTTTGGTCTTACACAAATACGCAGTATTTT.

This clone was recorded once. This chain joins TRBV2 and TRBJ2-7, with D possibly being TRBD2 (5 bases). CDR1 is SNHLY, CDR2 FYNNEI, per germline. This CDR3 contains 15 residues. V lost 7 bases and J lost 1, with 17 bases in between. CDR3 sequence reads: CASTLPREGSYEQYF. The CDR3 region has the DNA TGTGCCAGCACCCTACCCCGAGAGGGATCCTACGAGCAGTACTTC.

The rearrangement links TRBV5-1 to TRBJ1-5; the D gene is possibly TRBD1 (5 bases). Germline CDR1 and CDR2: SGHRS and YFSETQ. Trimming stripped 2 bases from V and 6 bases from J, with 12 bases between. CDR3 length: 14 residues. The CDR3 nucleotides are TGCGCCAGCAGCTTTGAGGGACTGGGTCAGCCCCAGCATTTT. Its translation: CASSFEGLGQPQHF.

The gene calls are TRBV6-5 and TRBJ2-7, with D unresolved. The CDR3 loop spans 15 amino acids. V dropped 1 base and J dropped 0 bases, with 10 bases sitting between them. The germline gives CDR1 MNHEY, CDR2 SVGAGI. The CDR3: CASSYWRMSSYEQYF. DNA for the CDR3: TGTGCCAGCAGTTACTGGCGGATGAGCTCCTACGAGCAGTACTTC.

This clone appeared a few times. The chain carries TRBV6-2 or TRBV6-3 and TRBJ2-5; 7 bases match TRBD2. The CDR3 loop spans 14 amino acids. Germline CDR1 reads MNHEY; CDR2 reads SVGEGT. J lost 5 bases, V lost 2 bases, and 5 bases had no gene match. As DNA, the CDR3 is TGTGCCAGCAGTTACCAGACTAGCCCGGAGACCCAGTACTTC. Translated, it gives CASSYQTSPETQYF.

The chain is built from TRBV5-3 and TRBJ2-5; TRBD2 matches 9 bases. TRBV5-3 is flagged as an ORF with uncertain function. The CDR3 contains 16 residues. V trimming: 4 bases; J trimming: 1 base; junction bases outside the gene matches: 8. CDR3: CARSPRTSERQETQYF. DNA of the CDR3: TGTGCCAGAAGCCCTAGGACTAGCGAACGCCAAGAGACCCAGTACTTC.

The V gene is TRBV19, the J gene TRBJ2-7; 10 bases are shared with TRBD2. V lost 5 bases and J lost 4; bases outside the gene matches: 5. This CDR3 contains 14 residues. The germline V gene has CDR1 LNHDA and CDR2 SQIVND (reference sequence). The CDR3 protein is CASSSSGSVYEQYF. In nucleotides, the CDR3 is TGTGCCAGTAGTTCTAGCGGGAGTGTTTACGAGCAGTACTTC.

The chain is built from TRBV5-1 and TRBJ2-5, with unresolved D. Per germline, CDR1 SGHRS and CDR2 YFSETQ. This CDR3 is 14 amino acids long. The ends were cut back, 0 bases at V and 2 bases at J, with 8 bases in the middle. The CDR3 nucleotides are TGCGCCAGCAGCTTGGTAGACGGGCAAGAGACCCAGTACTTC. It is translated as CASSLVDGQETQYF.

This clone occurred a few times. V and J are TRBV11-2 and TRBJ2-1; D not certain. The germline gives CDR1 SGHAT, CDR2 FQNNGV. Trimming took 1 base from V and 10 from J, leaving 11 bases between them. The CDR3 spans 13 residues. CDR3 protein: CASSLGLSHEQFF. CDR3 in DNA: TGTGCCAGCAGCTTAGGTCTATCCCACGAGCAGTTCTTC.

The genes are TRBV18 and TRBJ2-7, with 8 bases matching TRBD1. Looked up from germline, CDR1 is KGHSH and CDR2 is LQKENI. V was clipped by 2 bases and J by 7 bases; unmatched bases: 10. The CDR3 totals 15 residues. The CDR3 loop reads CASSPATGDLGEQYF. DNA of the CDR3: TGTGCCAGCTCACCAGCGACAGGGGATCTTGGGGAGCAGTACTTC.

This clone was detected many times. The chain carries TRBV30 and TRBJ1-5; no firm D call. The V end lost 2 bases, the J end lost 3 bases, and 14 bases lay between the germline ends. Per the germline V gene, CDR1 is GTSNPN and CDR2 is SVGIG (reference sequence). The CDR3 extends over 15 amino acids. In DNA form, the CDR3 reads TGTGCCTGGAGTAGTGTGGGGAGAAACAATCAGCCCCAGCATTTT. Protein: CAWSSVGRNNQPQHF.

The chain couples TRBV11-3 to TRBJ2-5; 14 nucleotides line up with TRBD2. CDR3 length: 16 residues. Germline loops: CDR1 SGHNT, CDR2 YENEEA. V trimming: 5 bases; J trimming: 5 bases; junction bases outside the gene matches: 7. Written as DNA, the CDR3 is TGTGCCAGCAGCGCAGGGACTAGCGGGAGAGTGGAGACCCAGTACTTC. It codes for CASSAGTSGRVETQYF.

V and J are TRBV4-2 and TRBJ2-2, with TRBD1 as a possible D gene (6 bases). The germline gives CDR1 LGHNA, CDR2 YNFKEQ. V lost 3 bases and J 0 bases, leaving 17 bases between the germline ends. The CDR3 runs 18 residues. In DNA form, the CDR3 reads TGTGCCAGCAGCCAGTCACGTAGGGGGTACGCGAACACCGGGGAGCTGTTTTTT. Amino acid sequence: CASSQSRRGYANTGELFF.

The rearrangement joins TRBV5-1 to TRBJ2-1; D is unclear. The CDR3 sequence is 14 residues long. Looked up from germline, CDR1 is SGHRS and CDR2 is YFSETQ. Trimming shortened V by 1 base and J by 7 bases, and 12 bases separated the two germline ends. The CDR3 DNA sequence: TGCGCCAGCAGCTTGTGGCACAGTTTAAATGAGCAGTTCTTC. Its protein product is CASSLWHSLNEQFF.

The chain carries TRBV18 and TRBJ2-7, with 8 bases aligning to TRBD1. The CDR3 is 13 amino acids. Germline trimming cut 4 bases from V and 6 bases from J; bases unmatched to any gene: 5. The germline V gene encodes CDR1 KGHSH and CDR2 LQKENI. CDR3 loop: CASSQDRVGEQYF. DNA of the CDR3: TGTGCCAGCTCACAGGACAGGGTCGGCGAGCAGTACTTC.

The chain is built from TRBV30 and TRBJ2-3, with D hard to call. The CDR3 loop spans 15 amino acids. Germline assignment: CDR1 GTSNPN and CDR2 SVGIG (reference sequence). Trimming left V 0 bases short and J 2 bases short, with 12 bases between. The CDR3 is CAWSVRIVNTDTQYF. The CDR3 DNA sequence: TGTGCCTGGAGTGTACGAATAGTCAACACAGATACGCAGTATTTT.

The chain uses TRBV5-8 and TRBJ2-3; 8 positions match TRBD2. The CDR3 extends over 15 amino acids. Germline V gene lookup returns CDR1 SGHTS and CDR2 YDEGEE. J was trimmed by 1 base and V by 4 bases; bases with no gene match: 5. CDR3 sequence reads: CASSPGTSGTDTQYF. CDR3 coding DNA: TGTGCCAGCAGCCCCGGGACTAGTGGCACAGATACGCAGTATTTT.

V usage is TRBV19 and J usage is TRBJ1-1, with D hard to call. The V gene lost 2 bases and the J gene lost 3 bases, with 10 bases spanning the gap. Germline V gives CDR1 LNHDA, CDR2 SQIVND (reference sequence). The CDR3 has 14 residues. The DNA of the CDR3 is TGTGCCAGTAGTATAATGGAGGGTCACACTGAAGCTTTCTTT. This gives the protein CASSIMEGHTEAFF.

V usage is TRBV9 and J usage is TRBJ2-2, with a weak D call TRBD2 (6 bases). Trimming shortened V by 5 bases and J by 4 bases, and 9 bases separated the two germline ends. The CDR3 runs 13 residues. Germline values: CDR1 SGDLS, CDR2 YYNGEE. The CDR3 reads CASRTGVTGELFF. CDR3 in DNA: TGTGCCAGCAGAACGGGGGTCACCGGGGAGCTGTTTTTT.

This sequence joins TRBV9 and TRBJ2-2; no clear D gene. The germline gives CDR1 SGDLS, CDR2 YYNGEE. The CDR3 is 15 residues long. V lost 0 bases to trimming and J lost 1 base, with 7 bases between them. The CDR3 reads CASSVAAGNTGELFF. CDR3 nucleotide sequence: TGTGCCAGCAGCGTAGCGGCAGGGAACACCGGGGAGCTGTTTTTT.

As DNA, the CDR3 is TGTGCCAGCAGCTTATCGTGGTTCGGCACTGAAGCTTTCTTT. Translating gives CASSLSWFGTEAFF. The chain uses TRBV11-2 and TRBJ1-1, with D uncertain. V gave up 2 bases and J gave up 4 bases, with 11 bases separating them. Germline CDR1 SGHAT, CDR2 FQNNGV. The CDR3 sequence is 14 residues long.

The chain is built from TRBV9 and TRBJ1-1; 8 positions match TRBD1. Germline CDR1 is SGDLS and CDR2 is YYNGEE. After removal of 0 bases from V and 8 bases from J, the junction contained 3 bases not matched to a gene. This CDR3 contains 13 residues. CDR3 sequence (DNA): TGTGCCAGCAGCGTAGCAGGGGGCGGCGAAGCTTTCTTT. Translation gives CASSVAGGGEAFF.